This entry describes one T cell receptor (beta chain). Its antigen is still unknown. Priming with a constant-region primer yielded TCR beta cDNA from about 480 ng total RNA. Slightly modified ARM-PCR served as the procedure for the TCR beta libraries. These libraries came from three rounds of nested multiplex PCR. Running roughly 10 cycles apiece, the first two PCR rounds relied on TRBV1-TRBV30 forward primers together with a C-beta reverse primer. TCRdb reanalysed the multiplex PCR reads using MiXCR and keeps one entry per CDR3 protein. Of about 200,000 distinct CDR3 sequences in the sample, about 61% were seen once. This CDR3 region has 16 residues. Between the trimmed V and J ends, which lost 6 bases and 0 bases, there was a span of 16 bases. This specimen comes from a study of tumor-infiltrating lymphocytes in primary liver carcinoma. On the study more broadly: Both sexes were represented among patients, who were 30 to 69 years old.

Unsorted whole blood yielded blood RNA, and germline DNA was extracted as well. Findings and limits, study-wide: Tumor-adjacent and tumor-blood pairs shared less of their repertoires than tumor region pairs shared.

The chain uses TRBV12-3 or TRBV12-4 and TRBJ2-3, with D possibly matching TRBD1 (6 bases). The TCR originated in an older woman with primary liver carcinoma and hepatitis B virus infection. Sequencing input: peripheral blood. The CDR3 loop is CASSPTGISSTDTQYF. CDR3 nucleotides: TGTGCCAGCAGCCCTACAGGGATCTCTAGCACAGATACGCAGTATTTT.